A selection of T cell receptor beta chains follows, all from one sample in a study of cytomegalovirus exposure and HLA in healthy donors. Profiled with immunoSEQ multiplex PCR; TCRdb holds only in-frame clones, not every one. The table has tens of thousands of clones, around 60% seen once; the top ten hold 5% to 6%. Sequencing input: PBMCs. The source of these receptors is a man aged 25 to 40 in good health and CMV-seropositive. Each CDR3 is given with its conserved first and last residue. D genes are given only for firm matches. Expanded clones are given a class, and other clones once, few, many or no size at all.

V gene: TRBV21-1; D gene: -; J gene: TRBJ2-5; clone size: -; CDR3 protein: CASTYIGGAQYF; CDR3 DNA: TGTGCCAGCACCTACATAGGGGGGGCCCAGTACTTC
V gene: TRBV25-1; D gene: TRBD2; J gene: TRBJ2-3; clone size: -; CDR3 protein: CASSTPLGSGVPTDTQYF; CDR3 DNA: TGTGCCAGCAGTACACCACTGGGTAGCGGGGTACCCACAGATACGCAGTATTTT
V gene: TRBV5-1; D gene: TRBD1; J gene: TRBJ1-4; clone size: -; CDR3 protein: CASSLQGAANEKLFF; CDR3 DNA: TGCGCCAGCAGCTTACAGGGGGCAGCTAATGAAAAACTGTTTTTT
V gene: TRBV9; D gene: -; J gene: TRBJ1-2; clone size: -; CDR3 protein: CASSVAGMGGYTF; CDR3 DNA: TGTGCCAGCAGCGTAGCAGGGATGGGAGGCTACACCTTC
V gene: TRBV14; D gene: -; J gene: TRBJ1-6; clone size: few; CDR3 protein: CASSRIEASPLHF; CDR3 DNA: TGTGCCAGCAGCCGAATTGAGGCTTCACCCCTCCACTTT
V gene: TRBV28; D gene: -; J gene: TRBJ1-4; clone size: many; CDR3 protein: CASAAPGRGSDEKLFF; CDR3 DNA: TGTGCCAGCGCAGCCCCAGGTAGGGGTTCCGATGAAAAACTGTTTTTT
V gene: TRBV28; D gene: -; J gene: TRBJ1-2; clone size: -; CDR3 protein: CASSLAGLLLEGANYGYTF; CDR3 DNA: TGTGCCAGCAGTTTAGCGGGACTGCTTCTCGAGGGAGCTAACTATGGCTACACCTTC
V gene: TRBV5-6; D gene: -; J gene: TRBJ2-2; clone size: few; CDR3 protein: CASSWDKNTGELFF; CDR3 DNA: TGTGCCAGCAGCTGGGACAAGAACACCGGGGAGCTGTTTTTT
V gene: TRBV16; D gene: TRBD2; J gene: TRBJ2-2; clone size: once; CDR3 protein: CASSPSGATGELFF; CDR3 DNA: TGTGCCAGCAGCCCTAGCGGGGCCACCGGGGAGCTGTTTTTT
V gene: TRBV19; D gene: -; J gene: TRBJ1-3; clone size: -; CDR3 protein: CASIPTDRSGNTIYF; CDR3 DNA: TGTGCCAGTATCCCGACAGACCGCTCTGGAAACACCATATATTTT
V gene: TRBV5-1; D gene: TRBD2; J gene: TRBJ2-3; clone size: few; CDR3 protein: CASSLNPAGATDTQYF; CDR3 DNA: TGCGCCAGCAGCTTGAATCCAGCGGGGGCCACAGATACGCAGTATTTT
V gene: TRBV7-6; D gene: -; J gene: TRBJ2-3; clone size: -; CDR3 protein: CASRSMGADTQYF; CDR3 DNA: TGTGCCAGCCGGTCGATGGGAGCGGATACGCAGTATTTT
V gene: TRBV5-4; D gene: TRBD2; J gene: TRBJ2-3; clone size: few; CDR3 protein: CASSLARASGRYTQYF; CDR3 DNA: TGTGCCAGCAGCTTGGCCAGGGCTAGCGGGAGATATACGCAGTATTTT
V gene: TRBV10-2; D gene: -; J gene: TRBJ1-2; clone size: -; CDR3 protein: CASSEERNGYGYTF; CDR3 DNA: TGCGCCAGCAGTGAGGAGCGGAATGGCTATGGCTACACCTTC
V gene: TRBV5-4; D gene: TRBD1; J gene: TRBJ1-4; clone size: -; CDR3 protein: CASSRQGIEEKLFF; CDR3 DNA: TGTGCCAGCAGTCGACAGGGTATTGAAGAAAAACTGTTTTTT
V gene: TRBV10-3; D gene: TRBD1; J gene: TRBJ1-1; clone size: -; CDR3 protein: CAIRGTDTEAFF; CDR3 DNA: TGTGCCATCAGAGGGACAGACACTGAAGCTTTCTTT
V gene: TRBV6-5; D gene: -; J gene: TRBJ1-6; clone size: -; CDR3 protein: CASSLQEGTPLHF; CDR3 DNA: TGTGCCAGCAGTTTACAGGAGGGGACACCCCTCCACTTT
V gene: TRBV21-1; D gene: -; J gene: TRBJ2-1; clone size: -; CDR3 protein: CASCDSGRGEYNEQFF; CDR3 DNA: TGTGCCAGCTGCGACTCGGGGCGGGGGGAATACAATGAGCAGTTCTTC
V gene: TRBV7-2; D gene: TRBD2; J gene: TRBJ2-5; clone size: -; CDR3 protein: CASNVGLAGGRETQYF; CDR3 DNA: TGTGCCAGCAACGTTGGACTAGCGGGAGGGCGGGAGACCCAGTACTTC
V gene: TRBV7-2; D gene: TRBD1; J gene: TRBJ1-5; clone size: -; CDR3 protein: CASSPGQGQPQHF; CDR3 DNA: TGTGCCAGCAGCCCAGGACAGGGACAGCCCCAGCATTTT
V gene: TRBV5-6; D gene: TRBD1; J gene: TRBJ1-3; clone size: -; CDR3 protein: CASSFWTGLNSGNTIYF; CDR3 DNA: TGTGCCAGCAGCTTCTGGACAGGACTTAACTCTGGAAACACCATATATTTT
V gene: TRBV19; D gene: TRBD1; J gene: TRBJ1-5; clone size: few; CDR3 protein: CASSITGGIRQPQHF; CDR3 DNA: TGTGCCAGTAGTATAACAGGGGGCATAAGGCAGCCCCAGCATTTT
V gene: TRBV28; D gene: TRBD1; J gene: TRBJ2-7; clone size: -; CDR3 protein: CASSTGDYEQYF; CDR3 DNA: TGTGCCAGCAGTACAGGGGACTACGAGCAGTACTTC